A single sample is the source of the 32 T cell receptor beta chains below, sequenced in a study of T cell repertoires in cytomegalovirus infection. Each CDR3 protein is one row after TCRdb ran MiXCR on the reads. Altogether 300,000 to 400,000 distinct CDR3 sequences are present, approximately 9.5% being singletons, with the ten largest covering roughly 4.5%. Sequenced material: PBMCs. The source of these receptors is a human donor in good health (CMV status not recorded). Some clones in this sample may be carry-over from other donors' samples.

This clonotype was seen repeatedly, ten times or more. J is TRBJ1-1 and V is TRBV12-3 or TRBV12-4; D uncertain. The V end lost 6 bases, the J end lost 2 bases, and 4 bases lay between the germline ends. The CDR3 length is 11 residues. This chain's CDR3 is CASRENTEAFF. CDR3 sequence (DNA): TGTGCCAGCAGAGAAAACACTGAAGCTTTCTTT.

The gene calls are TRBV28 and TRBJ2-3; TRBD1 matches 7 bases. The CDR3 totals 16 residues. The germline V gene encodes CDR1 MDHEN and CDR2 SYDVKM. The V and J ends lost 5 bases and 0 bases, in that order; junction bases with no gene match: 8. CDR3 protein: CASSPADRKSTDTQYF. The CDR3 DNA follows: TGTGCCAGCAGTCCAGCGGACAGGAAGAGCACAGATACGCAGTATTTT.

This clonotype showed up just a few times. The CDR3, as DNA: TGCAGTGCTAGTCCCTGGTCTTCTCAAGAGACCCAGTACTTC. As protein: CSASPWSSQETQYF. This sequence joins TRBV20-1 and TRBJ2-5; no clear D gene. Germline V gene data show CDR1 as DFQATT and CDR2 as SNEGSKA (reference sequence). The CDR3 sequence is 14 residues long. Trimming left V 3 bases short and J 2 bases short, with 13 bases between.

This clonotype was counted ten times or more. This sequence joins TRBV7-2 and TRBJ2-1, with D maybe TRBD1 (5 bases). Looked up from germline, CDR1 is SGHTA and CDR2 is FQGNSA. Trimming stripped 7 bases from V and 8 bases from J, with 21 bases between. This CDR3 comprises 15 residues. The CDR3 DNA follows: TGTGCCAGCAACTCCGGACGAGGACATTGGGATGAGCAGTTCTTC. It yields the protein CASNSGRGHWDEQFF. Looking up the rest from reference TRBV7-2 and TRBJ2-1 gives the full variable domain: GAGVSQSPSNKVTEKGKDVELRCDPISGHTALYWYRQSLGQGLEFLIYFQGNSAPDKSGLPSDRFSAERTGGSVSTLTIQRTQQEDSAVYLCASNSGRGHWDEQFFGPGTRLTVL.

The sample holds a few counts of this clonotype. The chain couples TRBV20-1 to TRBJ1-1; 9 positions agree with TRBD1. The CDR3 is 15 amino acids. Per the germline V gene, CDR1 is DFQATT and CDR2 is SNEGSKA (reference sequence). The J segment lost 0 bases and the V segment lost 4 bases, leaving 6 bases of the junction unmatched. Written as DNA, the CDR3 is TGCAGTGCTAAGGACAGGGGTCCTGTGAACACTGAAGCTTTCTTT. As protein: CSAKDRGPVNTEAFF.

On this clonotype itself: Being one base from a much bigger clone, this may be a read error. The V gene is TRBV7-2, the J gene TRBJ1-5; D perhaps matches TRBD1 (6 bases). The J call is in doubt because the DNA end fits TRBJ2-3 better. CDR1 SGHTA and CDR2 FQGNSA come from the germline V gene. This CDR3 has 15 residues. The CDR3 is CASSLQGRSNQPQYF. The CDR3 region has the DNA TGTGCCAGCAGCTTACAGGGGCGAAGCAATCAGCCCCAGTATTTT.

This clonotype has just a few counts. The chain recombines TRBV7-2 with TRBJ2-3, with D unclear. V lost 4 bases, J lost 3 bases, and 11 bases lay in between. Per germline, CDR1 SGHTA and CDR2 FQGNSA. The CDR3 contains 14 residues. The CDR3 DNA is TGTGCCAGCAGCTACACCCGGGCGACAGATACGCAGTATTTT. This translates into CASSYTRATDTQYF.

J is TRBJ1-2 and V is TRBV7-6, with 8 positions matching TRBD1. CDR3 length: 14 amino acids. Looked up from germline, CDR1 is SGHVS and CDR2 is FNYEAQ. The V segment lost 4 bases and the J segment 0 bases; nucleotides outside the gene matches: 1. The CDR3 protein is CASSYRGTNYGYTF. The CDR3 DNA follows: TGTGCCAGCAGCTACAGGGGGACTAACTATGGCTACACCTTC.

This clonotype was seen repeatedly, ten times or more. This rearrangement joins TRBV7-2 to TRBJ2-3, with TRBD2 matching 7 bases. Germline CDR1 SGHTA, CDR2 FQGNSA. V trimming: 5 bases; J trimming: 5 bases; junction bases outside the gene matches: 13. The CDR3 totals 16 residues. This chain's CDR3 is CASSPIPGGGGDTQYF. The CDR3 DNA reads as TGTGCCAGCAGCCCTATCCCGGGGGGAGGTGGAGATACGCAGTATTTT.

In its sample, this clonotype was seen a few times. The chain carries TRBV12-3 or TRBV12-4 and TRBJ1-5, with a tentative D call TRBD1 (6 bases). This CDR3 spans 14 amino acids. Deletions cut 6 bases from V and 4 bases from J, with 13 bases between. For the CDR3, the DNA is TGTGCCAGCAGACCCGGGACACATAATCAGCCCCAGCATTTT. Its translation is CASRPGTHNQPQHF.

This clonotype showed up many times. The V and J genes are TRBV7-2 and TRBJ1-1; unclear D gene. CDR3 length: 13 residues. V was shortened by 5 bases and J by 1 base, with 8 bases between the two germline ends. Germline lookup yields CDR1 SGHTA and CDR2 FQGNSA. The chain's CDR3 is CASSRAPNTEAFF. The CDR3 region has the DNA TGTGCCAGCAGCCGGGCCCCGAACACTGAAGCTTTCTTT.

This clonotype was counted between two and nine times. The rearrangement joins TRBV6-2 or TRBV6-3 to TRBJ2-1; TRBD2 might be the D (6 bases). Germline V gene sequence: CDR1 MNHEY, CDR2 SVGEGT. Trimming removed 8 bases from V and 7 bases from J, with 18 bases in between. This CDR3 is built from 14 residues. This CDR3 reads CASVPWGGINEQFF. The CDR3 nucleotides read TGTGCCAGCGTTCCCTGGGGAGGCATTAATGAGCAGTTCTTC.

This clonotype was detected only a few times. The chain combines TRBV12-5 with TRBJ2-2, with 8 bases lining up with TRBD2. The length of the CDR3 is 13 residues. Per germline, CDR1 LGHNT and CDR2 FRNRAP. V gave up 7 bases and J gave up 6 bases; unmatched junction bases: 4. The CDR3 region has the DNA TGTGCTAGTGCCTTAGCGGGGCCCGGGGAGCTGTTTTTT. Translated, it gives CASALAGPGELFF. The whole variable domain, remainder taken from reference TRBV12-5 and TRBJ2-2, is DARVTQTPRHKVTEMGQEVTMRCQPILGHNTVFWYRQTMMQGLELLAYFRNRAPLDDSGMPKDRFSAEMPDATLATLKIQPSEPRDSAVYFCASALAGPGELFFGEGSRLTVL.

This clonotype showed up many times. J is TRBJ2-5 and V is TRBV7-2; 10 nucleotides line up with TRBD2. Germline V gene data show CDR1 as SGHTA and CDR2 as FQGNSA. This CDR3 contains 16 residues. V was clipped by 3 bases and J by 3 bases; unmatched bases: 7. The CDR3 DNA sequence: TGTGCCAGCAGCTTTACGGACAGCGGGGGGGAAGAGACCCAGTACTTC. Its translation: CASSFTDSGGEETQYF.

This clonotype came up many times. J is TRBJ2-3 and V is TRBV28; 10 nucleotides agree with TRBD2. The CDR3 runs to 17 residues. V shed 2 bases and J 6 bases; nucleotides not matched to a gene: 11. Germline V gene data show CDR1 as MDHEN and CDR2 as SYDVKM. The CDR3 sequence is CASSLKGLANAWDTQYF. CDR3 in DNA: TGTGCCAGCAGTTTAAAGGGACTAGCGAACGCCTGGGATACGCAGTATTTT.

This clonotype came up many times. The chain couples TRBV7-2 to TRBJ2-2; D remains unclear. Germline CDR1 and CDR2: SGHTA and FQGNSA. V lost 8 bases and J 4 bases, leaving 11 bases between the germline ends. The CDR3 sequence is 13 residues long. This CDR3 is CASGRERTGELFF. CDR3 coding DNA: TGTGCCAGCGGCCGAGAACGCACCGGGGAGCTGTTTTTT.

CDR3 region: CASSLEDSGAYEQYF. CDR3 sequence (DNA): TGTGCCAGCAGCTTAGAAGACAGCGGAGCCTACGAGCAGTACTTC. The chain combines TRBV7-6 with TRBJ2-7, with D tentatively TRBD1 or TRBD2 (5 bases each). Germline CDR1 is SGHVS and CDR2 is FNYEAQ. The V end lost 1 base, the J end lost 2 bases, and 12 bases lay between the germline ends. The CDR3 runs 15 residues.

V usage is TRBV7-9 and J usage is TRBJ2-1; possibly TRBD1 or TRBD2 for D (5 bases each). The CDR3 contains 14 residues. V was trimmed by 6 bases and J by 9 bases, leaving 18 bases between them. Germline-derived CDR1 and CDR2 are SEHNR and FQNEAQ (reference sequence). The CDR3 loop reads CASSPAPLGGEQFF. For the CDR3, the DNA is TGTGCCAGCAGTCCTGCCCCCCTTGGGGGTGAGCAGTTCTTC. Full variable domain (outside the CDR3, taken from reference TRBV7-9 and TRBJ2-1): DTGVSQNPRHKITKRGQNVTFRCDPISEHNRLYWYRQTLGQGPEFLTYFQNEAQLEKSRLLSDRFSAERPKGSFSTLEIQRTEQGDSAMYLCASSPAPLGGEQFFGPGTRLTVL.

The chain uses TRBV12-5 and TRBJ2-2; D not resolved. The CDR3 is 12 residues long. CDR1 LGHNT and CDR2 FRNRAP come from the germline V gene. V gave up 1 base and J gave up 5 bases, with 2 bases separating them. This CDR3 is CASGLGTGELFF. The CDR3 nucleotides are TGTGCTAGTGGTTTGGGGACCGGGGAGCTGTTTTTT.

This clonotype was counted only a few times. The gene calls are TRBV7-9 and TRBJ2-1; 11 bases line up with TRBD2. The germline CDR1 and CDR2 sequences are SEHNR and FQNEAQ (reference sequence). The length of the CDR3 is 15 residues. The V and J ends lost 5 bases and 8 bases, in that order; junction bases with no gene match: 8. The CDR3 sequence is CASSISGRASDEQFF. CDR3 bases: TGTGCCAGCAGCATTAGCGGGAGGGCGTCGGATGAGCAGTTCTTC.

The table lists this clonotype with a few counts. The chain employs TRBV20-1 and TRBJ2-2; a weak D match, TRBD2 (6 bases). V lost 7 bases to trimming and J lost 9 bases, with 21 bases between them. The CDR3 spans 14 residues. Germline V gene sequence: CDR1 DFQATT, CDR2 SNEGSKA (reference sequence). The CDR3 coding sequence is TGCAGTGTCAGAGGGGACTTCCGGGCTCGGGAGCTGTTTTTT. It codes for CSVRGDFRARELFF.

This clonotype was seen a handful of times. The CDR3 sequence is CASSPRVGETQYF. In DNA form, the CDR3 reads TGTGCCAGCAGTCCCAGGGTGGGAGAGACCCAGTACTTC. The chain combines TRBV28 with TRBJ2-5; D may be TRBD1 (5 bases). V shed 5 bases and J shed 4 bases, with 11 bases lying between them. The germline gives CDR1 MDHEN, CDR2 SYDVKM. The CDR3 totals 13 residues.

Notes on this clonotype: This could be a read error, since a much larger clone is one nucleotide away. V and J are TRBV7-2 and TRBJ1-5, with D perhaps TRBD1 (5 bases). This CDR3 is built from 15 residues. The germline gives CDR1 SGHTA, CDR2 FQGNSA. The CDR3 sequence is CVSSLGATPYQPQHF. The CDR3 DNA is TGTGTCAGCAGCTTAGGGGCCACCCCTTATCAGCCCCAGCATTTT.

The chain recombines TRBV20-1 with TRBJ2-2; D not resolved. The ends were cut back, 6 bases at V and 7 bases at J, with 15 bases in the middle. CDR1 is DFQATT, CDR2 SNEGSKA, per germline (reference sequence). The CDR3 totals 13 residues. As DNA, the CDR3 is TGCAGTGCCCAAGTCACTACCGTCGGGGAGCTGTTTTTT. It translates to CSAQVTTVGELFF.

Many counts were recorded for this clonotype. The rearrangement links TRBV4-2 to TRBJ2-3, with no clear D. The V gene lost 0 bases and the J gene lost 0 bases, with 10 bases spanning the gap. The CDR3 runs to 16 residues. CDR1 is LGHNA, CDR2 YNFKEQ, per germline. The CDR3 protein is CASSQDGRPSTDTQYF. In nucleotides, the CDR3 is TGTGCCAGCAGCCAAGATGGGCGACCTAGCACAGATACGCAGTATTTT.

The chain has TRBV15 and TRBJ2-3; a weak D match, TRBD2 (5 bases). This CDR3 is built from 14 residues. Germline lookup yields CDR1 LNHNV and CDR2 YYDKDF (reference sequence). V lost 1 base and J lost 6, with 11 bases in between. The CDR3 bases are TGTGCCACCAGCAGAGCCCAGACGGGGGATACGCAGTATTTT. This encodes CATSRAQTGDTQYF.

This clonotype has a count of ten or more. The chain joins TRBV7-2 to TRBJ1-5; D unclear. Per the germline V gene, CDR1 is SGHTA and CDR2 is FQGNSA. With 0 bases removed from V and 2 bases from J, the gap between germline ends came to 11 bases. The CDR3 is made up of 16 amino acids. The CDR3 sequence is CASSLAVGTGNQPQHF. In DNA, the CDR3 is TGTGCCAGCAGCTTAGCTGTGGGTACGGGCAATCAGCCCCAGCATTTT.

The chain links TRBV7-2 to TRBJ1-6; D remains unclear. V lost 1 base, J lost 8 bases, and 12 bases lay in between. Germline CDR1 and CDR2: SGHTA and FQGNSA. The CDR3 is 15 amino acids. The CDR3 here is CASSLVREPDSPLHF. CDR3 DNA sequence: TGTGCCAGCAGCTTAGTGAGGGAACCCGATTCACCCCTCCACTTT.

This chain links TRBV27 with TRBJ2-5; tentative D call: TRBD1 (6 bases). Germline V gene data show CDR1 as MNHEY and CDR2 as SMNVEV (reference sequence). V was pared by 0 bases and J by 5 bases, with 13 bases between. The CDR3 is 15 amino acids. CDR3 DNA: TGTGCCAGCAGTTTATCCTACAGGGAAGGTGAGACCCAGTACTTC. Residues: CASSLSYREGETQYF.

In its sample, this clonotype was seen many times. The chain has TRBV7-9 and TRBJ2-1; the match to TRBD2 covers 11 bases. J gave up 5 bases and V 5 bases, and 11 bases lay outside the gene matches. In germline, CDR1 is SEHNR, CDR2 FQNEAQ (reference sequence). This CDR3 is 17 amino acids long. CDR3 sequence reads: CASSEALAGGPHNEQFF. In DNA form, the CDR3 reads TGTGCCAGCAGCGAGGCCCTAGCGGGAGGCCCCCACAATGAGCAGTTCTTC.

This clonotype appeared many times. The CDR3 protein is CASVGGMNTEAFF. The CDR3 DNA reads TGTGCCAGCGTTGGAGGGATGAACACTGAAGCTTTCTTT. This chain connects TRBV7-9 to TRBJ1-1; D is uncertain. Germline CDR1 reads SEHNR; CDR2 reads FQNEAQ (reference sequence). The CDR3 totals 13 residues. Between the trimmed V and J ends, which lost 8 bases and 0 bases, there was a span of 10 bases.

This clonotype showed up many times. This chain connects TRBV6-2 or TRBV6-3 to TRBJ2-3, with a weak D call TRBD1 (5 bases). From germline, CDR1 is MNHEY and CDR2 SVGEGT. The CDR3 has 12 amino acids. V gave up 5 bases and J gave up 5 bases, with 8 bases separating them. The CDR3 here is CASSPTEDTQYF. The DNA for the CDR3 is TGTGCCAGCAGTCCGACAGAAGATACGCAGTATTTT.